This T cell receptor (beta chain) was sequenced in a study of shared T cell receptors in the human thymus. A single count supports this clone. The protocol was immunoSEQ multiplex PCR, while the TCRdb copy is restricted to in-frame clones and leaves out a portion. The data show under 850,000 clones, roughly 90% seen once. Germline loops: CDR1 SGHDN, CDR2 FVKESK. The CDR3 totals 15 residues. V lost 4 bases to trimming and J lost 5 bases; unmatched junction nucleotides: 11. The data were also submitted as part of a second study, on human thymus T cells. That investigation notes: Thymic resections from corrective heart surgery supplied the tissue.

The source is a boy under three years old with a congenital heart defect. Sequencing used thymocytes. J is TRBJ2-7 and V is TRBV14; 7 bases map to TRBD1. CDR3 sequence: CASSLSETGRDEQYF. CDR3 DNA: TGTGCCAGCAGCCTTTCCGAGACAGGGCGGGACGAGCAGTACTTC.